A single sample gave rise to the 6 T cell receptor beta chains below, sequenced in a study of T cell responses to AZD1222 COVID-19 vaccine (dated by TCRdb to 2020 to 2023). The time point label on this specimen signifies: baseline before first vaccination. Libraries were made using the immunoSEQ multiplex PCR assay. The table was pulled from immuneACCESS by TCRdb, which kept in-frame rearrangements only. Such tables lose some clones; where checked, under half of the loss comes from unresolved V genes, and the rest has no known cause. The sample records fewer than 130,000 clones, 85% to 95% of which are singletons. About 8.3% of the sample is held by the ten biggest clonotypes. The source was peripheral blood, collected on day 0 of AZD1222 vaccination. The source of these receptors is an adult in good health.

A single count supports this clone. The V and J genes are TRBV3-1 (or the pseudogene TRBV3-2) and TRBJ1-1; a possible D gene is TRBD1 (5 bases). CDR3 length: 13 residues. Trimming stripped 4 bases from V and 4 bases from J, with 10 bases between. Germline assignment: CDR1 LGHDT and CDR2 YNNKEL (reference sequence). In nucleotides, the CDR3 is TGTGCCAGCAGCCGTCCGGGGGGCACTGAAGCTTTCTTT. This sequence encodes CASSRPGGTEAFF.

This chain uses TRBV14 with TRBJ2-1; D remains ambiguous. Trimming took 0 bases from V and 9 from J, leaving 12 bases between them. The germline V gene has CDR1 SGHDN and CDR2 FVKESK. The CDR3 sequence is 14 residues long. CDR3 nucleotide sequence: TGTGCCAGCAGCCAAGACGGCGGTTTTAGTGAGCAGTTCTTC. Translating gives CASSQDGGFSEQFF.

The CDR3: CASSPTGEYGYTF. DNA of the CDR3: TGTGCCAGCAGCCCGACAGGGGAGTATGGCTACACCTTC. The chain is built from TRBV7-9 and TRBJ1-2; 8 bases match TRBD1. The CDR3 has 13 residues. Germline V gene data show CDR1 as SEHNR and CDR2 as FQNEAQ (reference sequence). V was clipped by 5 bases and J by 5 bases; unmatched bases: 4.

The chain employs TRBV4-1 and TRBJ1-2; D remains unclear. In germline, CDR1 is MGHRA, CDR2 YSYEKL. The V and J ends lost 1 base and 3 bases respectively, with 12 bases between them. CDR3 length equals 15 residues. The CDR3 region is CASSQGNGNYYGYTF. Written as DNA, the CDR3 is TGCGCCAGCAGCCAAGGTAATGGGAACTACTATGGCTACACCTTC.

V gene TRBV21-1 combines with J gene TRBJ1-1; the D call in the table, TRBD1, was not verified against the DNA. TRBV21-1 is noted as a pseudogene. This CDR3 is 15 amino acids long. CDR3 in DNA: TGTGCCAGCAGCAAAGCCCTCACACCGAACACTGAAGCTTTCTTT. It yields the protein CASSKALTPNTEAFF.

The chain combines TRBV19 with TRBJ1-5; D is undetermined. This CDR3 spans 15 amino acids. Trimming stripped 2 bases from V and 4 bases from J, with 12 bases between. Germline V lookup: CDR1 LNHDA, CDR2 SQIVND (reference sequence). The CDR3 nucleotides are TGTGCCAGTAGTATAACAGAAAGTCGAAATCAGCCCCAGCATTTT. As protein: CASSITESRNQPQHF.